The clone carrying this TCR beta chain was recorded a few times. Its target is unknown. Germline V gene lookup returns CDR1 ENHRY and CDR2 SYGVKD. The V end lost 3 bases, the J end lost 4 bases, and 22 bases lay between the germline ends. CDR3 length equals 18 residues. Repertoires were generated with immunoSEQ multiplex PCR, while TCRdb's copy carries only in-frame clones and drops some. The sample has some 4,000 clones; 45% to 70% are singletons. The data belong to a study of Tregs in tolerant kidney transplant recipients. Broader study findings: Expanding Tregs on activated donor B cells appeared to best identify donor-specific TCRbeta clones. No direct test of biological reproducibility was done here.

The sample was CD8+ T cells from blood cultured with allogeneic cells. This chain uses TRBV10-3 with TRBJ2-1; D possibly matches TRBD1 or TRBD2 (5 bases each). This sequence was found in a human donor in good health. Here the CDR3 reads CAISDRDGALTPYNEQFF. The CDR3, as DNA: TGTGCCATCAGTGACCGGGACGGCGCCTTAACCCCGTACAATGAGCAGTTCTTC.